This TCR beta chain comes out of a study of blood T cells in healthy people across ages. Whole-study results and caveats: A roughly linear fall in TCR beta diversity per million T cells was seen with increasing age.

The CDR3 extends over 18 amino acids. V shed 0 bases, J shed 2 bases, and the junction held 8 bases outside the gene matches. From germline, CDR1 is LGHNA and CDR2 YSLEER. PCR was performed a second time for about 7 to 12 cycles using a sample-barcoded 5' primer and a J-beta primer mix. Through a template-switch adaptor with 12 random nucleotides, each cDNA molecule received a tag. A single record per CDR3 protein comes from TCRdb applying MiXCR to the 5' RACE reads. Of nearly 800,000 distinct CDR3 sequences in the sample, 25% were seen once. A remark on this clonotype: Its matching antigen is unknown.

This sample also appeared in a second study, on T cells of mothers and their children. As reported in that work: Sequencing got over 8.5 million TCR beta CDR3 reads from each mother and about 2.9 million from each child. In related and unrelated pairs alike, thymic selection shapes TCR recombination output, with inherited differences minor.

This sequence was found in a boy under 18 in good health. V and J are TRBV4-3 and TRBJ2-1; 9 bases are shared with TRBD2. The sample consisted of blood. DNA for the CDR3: TGCGCCAGCAGCCAAGATTGGGGGCTAGCGGGAACCTACAATGAGCAGTTCTTC. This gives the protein CASSQDWGLAGTYNEQFF.